This is a list of T cell receptor beta chains from one sample in a study of cytomegalovirus exposure and HLA in healthy donors. Method: immunoSEQ multiplex PCR; TCRdb's copy keeps in-frame clones and lacks some. The profile shows roughly 200,000 clones, around 89% of them singletons. The sample comprised PBMCs. The receptors shown here come from a woman aged 18-29 years in good health and CMV-seronegative. CDR3s include the opening cysteine and the closing phenylalanine or tryptophan. Fields, in order: CDR3 DNA, CDR3 protein, CDR3 length, J gene, V gene, clone size, D gene. A D gene is named only where the DNA matches it firmly. Expanded clones get a size class; other rows say once, few or many, or leave the size out.

TGCGCCAGCAGCGATGGGGGGTTCAATCAGCCCCAGCATTTT,CASSDGGFNQPQHF,14,TRBJ1-5,TRBV5-1,once,NA
TGTGCCAGCAGTTACAGGGGGAGCTCCTACGAGCAGTACTTC,CASSYRGSSYEQYF,14,TRBJ2-7,TRBV6-7,NA,NA
TGTGCCAGCAGCTATTTGTTAACAGGGTCACTCGAACTGTTTTTT,CASSYLLTGSLELFF,15,TRBJ1-4,TRBV5-5,NA,NA
TGTGCCATCGCGGTGTATAGCGGGAGGGTAAATGAGCAGTTCTTC,CAIAVYSGRVNEQFF,15,TRBJ2-1,TRBV10-3,NA,TRBD2
TGTGCCAGCAGCTTATTCCCCGGCGGCTATGGCTACACCTTC,CASSLFPGGYGYTF,14,TRBJ1-2,TRBV11-2,NA,NA
TGCGCCAGCAGCTTGGGAGGTTACAATGAGCAGTTCTTC,CASSLGGYNEQFF,13,TRBJ2-1,TRBV5-1,NA,NA
TGCGCCAGCACCGCGGTTGGACAGGGCAATGGCTACACCTTC,CASTAVGQGNGYTF,14,TRBJ1-2,TRBV4-1,NA,TRBD1
TGCGCCAGCAGCCAACCGTACAGGGGATCCTACAATGAGCAGTTCTTC,CASSQPYRGSYNEQFF,16,TRBJ2-1,TRBV4-1,NA,TRBD1
TGTGCCAGCAGCCCTCGGGAGGGCGGGGAGCTGTTTTTT,CASSPREGGELFF,13,TRBJ2-2,TRBV7-2,NA,TRBD2
TGTGCCAGTAGAGCGGGATCCTCAGGGACTCAGCCCCAGCATTTT,CASRAGSSGTQPQHF,15,TRBJ1-5,TRBV19,NA,NA
TGTGCCAGCAGTTTCGAGGGGGCGCGGAATCAGCCCCAGCATTTT,CASSFEGARNQPQHF,15,TRBJ1-5,TRBV27,NA,TRBD1
TGTGCCAGCTCACCGTCGGTCGGTTTTTCCTACGAGCAGTACTTC,CASSPSVGFSYEQYF,15,TRBJ2-7,TRBV18,few,NA
TGCGCCAGCAGCGCCTCGAGGTACGAGCAGTACTTC,CASSASRYEQYF,12,TRBJ2-7,TRBV10-2,NA,NA
TGTGCCAGCAGTGACCGAGTAACAGGCTATAGCAATCAGCCCCAGCATTTT,CASSDRVTGYSNQPQHF,17,TRBJ1-5,TRBV6-4,NA,NA
TGCGCCAGCAGCCTAGTACAGGGACCTCTAGGCTACACCTTC,CASSLVQGPLGYTF,14,TRBJ1-2,TRBV4-3,NA,NA
TGTGCCAGCAGCTTAGGGAGTCAGGGTTACGAGCAGTACTTC,CASSLGSQGYEQYF,14,TRBJ2-7,TRBV11-3,NA,NA
TGCGCCAGCAGTCCCGGGACAGGGGGCCAAGAGACCCAGTACTTC,CASSPGTGGQETQYF,15,TRBJ2-5,TRBV4-1,once,TRBD1
TGCGCCAGCAGCTTGGAGGGGATCTCAGACTATGGCTACACCTTC,CASSLEGISDYGYTF,15,TRBJ1-2,TRBV5-1,NA,NA
TGTGCCAGCAGAATCTTAGGGGCGGGGGGACAAACTGGGACCCAGTACTTC,CASRILGAGGQTGTQYF,17,TRBJ2-5,TRBV7-9,NA,TRBD2
TGTGCCAGCAGCTTACTAGCGGGAGAAACCTACGAGCAGTACTTC,CASSLLAGETYEQYF,15,TRBJ2-7,TRBV7-7,NA,TRBD2
TGTGCCAGCAGCTTAGGCCTATACACCGGGGAGCTGTTTTTT,CASSLGLYTGELFF,14,TRBJ2-2,TRBV13,NA,NA
TGTGCCAGCTCACGACAGGAGTCCTACGAGCAGTACTTC,CASSRQESYEQYF,13,TRBJ2-7,TRBV18,NA,NA
TGTGCCAGCAGCTTAGTAAACACTGAAGCTTTCTTT,CASSLVNTEAFF,12,TRBJ1-1,TRBV7-6,NA,NA
TGTGCCAGCAGCCAAGCGCTGGGGCTAGCGGGAGGGGGTCAGTACTTC,CASSQALGLAGGGQYF,16,TRBJ2-4,TRBV4-2,NA,TRBD2
TGTGCCAGCAGTTACACGAGGCCTGGGGCCAACGTCCTGACTTTC,CASSYTRPGANVLTF,15,TRBJ2-6,TRBV6-6,NA,NA
TGTGCCAGCAGCCCAATTAGCGGGAGGCAGGCAGATACGCAGTATTTT,CASSPISGRQADTQYF,16,TRBJ2-3,TRBV7-2,NA,TRBD2
TGTGCCAGCAGCGACGGGACTACCTACAATGAGCAGTTCTTC,CASSDGTTYNEQFF,14,TRBJ2-1,TRBV9,once,TRBD2
TGTGCCAGCAGCAAAGCTATTGAGCAGTTCTTC,CASSKAIEQFF,11,TRBJ2-1,TRBV7-8,NA,NA
TGTGCCAGCAGAGCAGGCTCATCCTACAATGAGCAGTTCTTC,CASRAGSSYNEQFF,14,TRBJ2-1,TRBV5-4,NA,NA
TGTGCCATCAGTGGGACAGGCCGAAACTATGGCTACACCTTC,CAISGTGRNYGYTF,14,TRBJ1-2,TRBV10-3,NA,TRBD1
TGTGCCAGTAGTGACAATAGCAATCAGCCCCAGCATTTT,CASSDNSNQPQHF,13,TRBJ1-5,TRBV19,NA,NA
TGTGCCAGCAGCTTAGGTACAGGCTTTCAGAACACCGGGGAGCTGTTTTTT,CASSLGTGFQNTGELFF,17,TRBJ2-2,TRBV7-2,NA,NA
TGTGCCAGCAGCTTAGTAGGCGGGGGGGTCTACGAGCAGTACTTC,CASSLVGGGVYEQYF,15,TRBJ2-7,TRBV7-2,NA,TRBD2
TGCGCCAGCACCCCGTTAGGAGGACTCCCCCACATTCAGTACTTC,CASTPLGGLPHIQYF,15,TRBJ2-4,TRBV5-1,NA,NA
TGTGCCTGGATCCAACTAGCACCCTCGGTGGATGAGCAGTTCTTC,CAWIQLAPSVDEQFF,15,TRBJ2-1,TRBV30,NA,NA
TGCAGCGTTGAAGCGGGGGTAGGGGGCCACAATGAGCAGTTCTTC,CSVEAGVGGHNEQFF,15,TRBJ2-1,TRBV29-1,NA,NA
TGTGCCAGCAGCTTTGATACAGTCACTGAAGCTTTCTTT,CASSFDTVTEAFF,13,TRBJ1-1,TRBV11-2,NA,NA
TGCGCCAGCAGCCCAACCCCCGAACAGGAATTCTATGGCTACACCTTC,CASSPTPEQEFYGYTF,16,TRBJ1-2,TRBV4-1,NA,NA
TGCGCCAGCAGTGAGTCAGGAGGGTCGGAGACCCAGTACTTC,CASSESGGSETQYF,14,TRBJ2-5,TRBV10-1,few,NA
TGTGCCTGGAGTAGGAGAGGGATTGAAGCTTTCTTT,CAWSRRGIEAFF,12,TRBJ1-1,TRBV30,NA,NA